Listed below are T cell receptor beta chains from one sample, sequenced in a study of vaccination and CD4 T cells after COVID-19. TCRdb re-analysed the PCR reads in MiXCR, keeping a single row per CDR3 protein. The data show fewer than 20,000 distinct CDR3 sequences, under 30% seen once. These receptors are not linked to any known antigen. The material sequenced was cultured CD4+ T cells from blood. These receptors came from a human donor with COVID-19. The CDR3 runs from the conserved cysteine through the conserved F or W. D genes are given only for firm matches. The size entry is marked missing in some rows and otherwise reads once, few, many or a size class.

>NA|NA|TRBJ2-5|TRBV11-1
TGTGCCAGCAGCTTACACCAAGAGACCCAGTACTTC
CASSLHQETQYF
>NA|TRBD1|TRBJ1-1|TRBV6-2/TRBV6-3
TGTGCCAGCAGTTACAGGGGGCTATTGAACACTGAAGCTTTCTTT
CASSYRGLLNTEAFF
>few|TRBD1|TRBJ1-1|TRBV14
TGTGCCAGCAGTCCGGACAGGGGTGAGAACACTGAAGCTTTCTTT
CASSPDRGENTEAFF
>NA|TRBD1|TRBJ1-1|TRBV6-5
TGTGCCAGCAGTTCAACAACAGGGGTAAACACTGAAGCTTTCTTT
CASSSTTGVNTEAFF
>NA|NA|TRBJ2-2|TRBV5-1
TGCGCCAGCAGCTTGGGCAGGGGGGACACCGGGGAGCTGTTTTTT
CASSLGRGDTGELFF
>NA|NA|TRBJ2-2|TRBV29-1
TGCAGCGTTCGGTCGAACACCGGGGAGCTGTTTTTT
CSVRSNTGELFF
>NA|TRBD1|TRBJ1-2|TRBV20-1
TGCAGTGCTAGCACGGAGGGACAGTCGTACTATGGCTACACCTTC
CSASTEGQSYYGYTF
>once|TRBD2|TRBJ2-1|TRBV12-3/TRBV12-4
TGTGCCAGCAGTTTACGGCGGGGGGGCAATGAGCAGTTCTTC
CASSLRRGGNEQFF
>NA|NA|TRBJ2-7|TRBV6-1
TGTGCCAGCACCGCCCCGATAACCTACGAGCAGTACTTC
CASTAPITYEQYF
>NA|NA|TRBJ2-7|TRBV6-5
TGTGCCAGCAGTTACCCCGGACAGTACGAGCAGTACTTC
CASSYPGQYEQYF
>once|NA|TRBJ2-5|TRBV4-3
TGCGCCAGCAGCCGAGTAGCTGTCGTCCAAGAGACCCAGTACTTC
CASSRVAVVQETQYF
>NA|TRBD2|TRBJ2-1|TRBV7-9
TGTGCCAGCAGCTCCAGACCCAGCGGGGGAACCTACAATGAGCAGTTCTTC
CASSSRPSGGTYNEQFF
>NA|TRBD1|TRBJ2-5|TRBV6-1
TGTGCCAGCAGAATCGGACAGGCACAAGAGACCCAGTACTTC
CASRIGQAQETQYF
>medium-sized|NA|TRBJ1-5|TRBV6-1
TGTGCCAGCAGTACTGCAGGGGTGCAGCCCCAGCATTTT
CASSTAGVQPQHF
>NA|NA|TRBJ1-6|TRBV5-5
TGTGCCAGCAGCTTCATGCAGGGCCCCAGAATTAATTCACCCCTCCACTTT
CASSFMQGPRINSPLHF
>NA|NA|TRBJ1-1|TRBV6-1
TGTGCCAGCAGTGAAGCAGTCAGACCTGAAGCTTTCTTT
CASSEAVRPEAFF
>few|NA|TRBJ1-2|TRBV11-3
TGTGCCAGCAGCCACTACAGGGAAGCTAACTATGGCTACACCTTC
CASSHYREANYGYTF
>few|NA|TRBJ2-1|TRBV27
TGTGCCACCGAGGGGAGGAATACAAATGAGCAGTTCTTC
CATEGRNTNEQFF
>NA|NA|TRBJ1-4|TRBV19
TGTGCCAGCACCCAGGGAGGAACTAATGAAAAACTGTTTTTT
CASTQGGTNEKLFF
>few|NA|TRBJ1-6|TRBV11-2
TGTGCCAGCGGTCCCCTGGGTTATAATTCACCCCTCCACTTT
CASGPLGYNSPLHF
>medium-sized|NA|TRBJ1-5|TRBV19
TGTGCCAGTAGTATAATCGAAAGGGGCAATCAGCCCCAGCATTTT
CASSIIERGNQPQHF
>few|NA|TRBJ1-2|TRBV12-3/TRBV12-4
TGTGCCAGCAGCCTCAATGGCTACACCTTC
CASSLNGYTF
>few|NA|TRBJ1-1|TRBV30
TGTGCCTGGACCGAGGGGGGAAACACTGAAGCTTTCTTT
CAWTEGGNTEAFF
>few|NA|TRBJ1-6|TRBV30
TGTGCCTCCCTGAATGGAATAGGCCTTTCACCCCTCCACTTT
CASLNGIGLSPLHF
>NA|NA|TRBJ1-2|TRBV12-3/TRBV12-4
TGTGCCAGCAGTTTACTGGTCTCCTCCACTAACTATGGCTACACCTTC
CASSLLVSSTNYGYTF
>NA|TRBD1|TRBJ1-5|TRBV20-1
TGCAGTGCTAGCTACAGGGGGGAGCAGCCCCAGCATTTT
CSASYRGEQPQHF
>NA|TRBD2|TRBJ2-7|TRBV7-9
TGTGCCAGCAGCCGTAGCGGGGGCTACGAGCAGTACTTC
CASSRSGGYEQYF
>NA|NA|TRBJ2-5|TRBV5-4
TGTGCCAGCACCCGGGACGCGCCTGACGAGACCCAGTACTTC
CASTRDAPDETQYF
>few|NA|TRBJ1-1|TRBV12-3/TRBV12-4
TGTGCCAGCAGTTCCATCACAGGAAGGGCCAACACTGAAGCTTTCTTT
CASSSITGRANTEAFF
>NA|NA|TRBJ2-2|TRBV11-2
TGTGCCAGCAGCTTCAGATCCCGGGGCGCGACCGGGGAGCTGTTTTTT
CASSFRSRGATGELFF
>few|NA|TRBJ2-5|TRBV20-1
TGCAGTGCTAATGACCACCAAGAGACCCAGTACTTC
CSANDHQETQYF
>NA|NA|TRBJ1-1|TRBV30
TGTGCCTGCTCGCTGGCCAGGCCAAACATGAACACTGAAGCTTTCTTT
CACSLARPNMNTEAFF
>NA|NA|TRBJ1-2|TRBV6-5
TGTGCCAGCAGTTACTCTGACACAGGCACCTATGGCTACACCTTC
CASSYSDTGTYGYTF
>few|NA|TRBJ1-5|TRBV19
TGTGCCAGTAGTATGTCAGGTCTTAGCAATCAGCCCCAGCATTTT
CASSMSGLSNQPQHF
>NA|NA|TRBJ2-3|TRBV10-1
TGCGCCAGCAGTCGAACAGGCACAGATACGCAGTATTTT
CASSRTGTDTQYF
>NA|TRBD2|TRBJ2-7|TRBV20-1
TGCAGTGCGAAAGCTCTGTTAGCGGGACCCTACGAGCAGTACTTC
CSAKALLAGPYEQYF